This T cell receptor (beta chain) was profiled in a study of response to subunit inactivated influenza vaccine. Germline V gives CDR1 MNHEY, CDR2 SMNVEV (reference sequence). This CDR3 comprises 14 residues. V shed 6 bases, J shed 6 bases, and the junction held 5 bases outside the gene matches. TCRdb analysed the RT-PCR reads with MiXCR anew, one entry per CDR3 protein. This sample has about 540,000 distinct CDR3 sequences, with roughly 25% found just once. These data also featured in a second study, about T cells expressing NK-cell markers. From that paper: Beta-chain TCR cDNA was generated via 5'RACE template switching with UMIs. The sequencing cohort of eight donors included seven HCMV-seropositive individuals and one seronegative individual. What restricted sorting to alpha-beta TCR T cells in several experiments was an anti-gamma-delta TCR antibody. About 1.0-7.5% of CD8+ T cells in about six donors belonged to dominant NKG2C+ clonotypes. These clonotypes, the leaders elsewhere, also led the CD3+CD56-NKG2C+ fraction in four donors.

The source is a man aged 50 or older who received an inactivated influenza vaccine. The chain employs TRBV27 and TRBJ2-2, with 9 nucleotides matching TRBD1. Material: CD4+ T cells sorted from PBMCs, obtained 11 to 12 days after vaccination. This chain's CDR3 is CASSVDRGAGELFF. For the CDR3, the DNA is TGTGCCAGCAGCGTGGACAGGGGTGCCGGGGAGCTGTTTTTT.